This T cell receptor beta chain came from a study of molecular identifiers for immune sequencing clone quantification. Regarding the study as a whole: Clones above 20 RNA copies held over 97% of effector molecules, under 1% in naive cells. Spiked Jurkat TCR RNA from one cell was reportedly detectable among 950,000 to 1,000,000 naive cells.

Previously published methods and listed TCR primers were used for the bulk TCR libraries. TCRdb re-called the PCR reads with MiXCR, one entry per CDR3 protein. The table has some 320,000 distinct CDR3 sequences, about a fifth seen once; the top ten hold approximately 0.8%. Naive CD8 T cells were sorted, and the gate applied was CD8+CD4-CCR7+CD45RA+. This clonotype occurred many times. Its antigen is currently unknown. The sample comprised naive CD8+ T cells from blood, with Jurkat cell RNA spiked in. The subset is: FACS-sorted CD8+CD4-CCR7+CD45RA+ naive T cells. This receptor was identified in a human donor in good health. Some libraries in this study had Jurkat cell RNA spiked in.

CDR3 amino acids: CASSLVPGQETQYF. The CDR3 nucleotides read TGTGCCAGCAGCTTAGTTCCGGGACAAGAGACCCAGTACTTC. The chain joins TRBV11-2 to TRBJ2-5, with a tentative D call TRBD2 (5 bases). This CDR3 contains 14 residues. Germline lookup yields CDR1 SGHAT and CDR2 FQNNGV. Trimming removed 1 base at V and 2 bases at J, with 8 bases between.